Each of the 15 T cell receptor beta chains below was sequenced from the same sample in a study of T cells expressing NK-cell markers. TCRdb reanalyzed the 5' RACE reads and collapses them to one entry per CDR3 protein, without DNA. This sample's table has approximately 150,000 distinct CDR3 sequences. The material sequenced was blood T cells: a sorted CD56 or NKG2C T cell subset, CD4+ or CD8+ T cells, or bulk PBMC T cells (not recorded which). Receptors were obtained from a man in his late teens or twenties in good health.

This chain connects TRBV11-2 to TRBJ2-3; there is no DNA to check the TCRdb D call of TRBD2. This CDR3 contains 16 residues. Looked up from germline, CDR1 is SGHAT and CDR2 is FQNNGV. CDR3 amino acids: CASSLELAGGPDTQYF. The entire variable domain, with the rest obtained from reference TRBV11-2 and TRBJ2-3, is as follows: EAGVAQSPRYKIIEKRQSVAFWCNPISGHATLYWYQQILGQGPKLLIQFQNNGVVDDSQLPKDRFSAERLKGVDSTLKIQPAKLEDSAVYLCASSLELAGGPDTQYFGPGTRLTVL.

This chain uses TRBV2 with TRBJ2-1; TCRdb reports TRBD1, a call that lacks DNA to check it against. The CDR3 extends over 12 amino acids. CDR1 is SNHLY and CDR2 is FYNNEI in the germline V gene. CDR3 loop: CASRGDRMEQFF.

This chain uses TRBV12-3 or TRBV12-4 with TRBJ2-1; the D call of TRBD2 rests on TCRdb alone, since no DNA is present to check it. The CDR3 extends over 12 amino acids. The CDR3: CASSPGLSEQFF.

The chain combines TRBV3-1 with TRBJ2-7. Germline loops: CDR1 LGHDT, CDR2 YNNKEL (reference sequence). The CDR3 is 13 residues long. CDR3 sequence: CASSPGAPYEQYF.

This chain uses TRBV20-1 with TRBJ2-5; TCRdb's D call of TRBD2 is untestable without DNA. The CDR3 sequence is 16 residues long. Germline CDR1 reads DFQATT; CDR2 reads SNEGSKA (reference sequence). The CDR3 spells CSARVGTPERVETQYF.

This chain connects TRBV20-1 to TRBJ1-5; lacking DNA, the TRBD1 call made by TCRdb goes unchecked. The CDR3 consists of 15 residues. CDR1 DFQATT and CDR2 SNEGSKA come from the germline V gene (reference sequence). CDR3 region: CSAWDGGQSNQPQHF.

This chain uses TRBV6-5 with TRBJ2-7; the TCRdb call, TRBD1, lacks DNA for checking. The germline CDR1 and CDR2 sequences are MNHEY and SVGAGI. The CDR3 sequence is 11 residues long. CDR3 in amino acids: CASRRGGEQYF.

The chain is built from TRBV11-2 and TRBJ1-1. This CDR3 contains 18 residues. CDR1 is SGHAT and CDR2 is FQNNGV in the germline V gene. The CDR3 spells CASSLEGGKSRVNTEAFF.

This chain joins TRBV27 and TRBJ2-4; TCRdb's D gene call, TRBD1, goes unchecked for lack of DNA. The CDR3 covers 16 residues. Germline assignment: CDR1 MNHEY and CDR2 SMNVEV (reference sequence). The CDR3 loop is CASSPIGQGGKNIQYF.

The chain uses TRBV9 and TRBJ1-2; TCRdb proposes TRBD1, but this gene call is untestable without DNA. There are 12 residues in the CDR3. Per the germline V gene, CDR1 is SGDLS and CDR2 is YYNGEE. This chain's CDR3 is CASGQRGYGYTF.

This chain connects TRBV7-9 to TRBJ1-2. Per germline, CDR1 SEHNR and CDR2 FQNEAQ (reference sequence). The CDR3 length is 15 residues. CDR3 protein: CASSLEMPTNYGYTF.

The chain is built from TRBV11-2 and TRBJ2-1; TCRdb picks TRBD2, but there is no DNA to check that call. CDR3 length: 20 residues. Germline-derived CDR1 and CDR2 are SGHAT and FQNNGV. The CDR3 spells CASSLYGGETPAGDYNEQFF.

The chain carries TRBV11-2 and TRBJ2-1; TCRdb's D call of TRBD2 is untestable without DNA. The CDR3 has 16 residues. Germline loops: CDR1 SGHAT, CDR2 FQNNGV. The CDR3 sequence is CASSLRLADFYNEQFF.

The chain carries TRBV6-1 and TRBJ2-7; the D gene TCRdb calls, TRBD1, cannot be checked with no DNA. This CDR3 comprises 16 residues. Per the germline V gene, CDR1 is MNHNS and CDR2 is SASEGT. CDR3 residues: CASRATRLMVLYEQYF.

Here the CDR3 reads CASSQGPGGNYGYTF. The V call is TRBV4-1, the J call TRBJ1-2; lacking DNA, the TRBD1 call made by TCRdb goes unchecked. The CDR3 consists of 15 residues. Germline CDR1 MGHRA, CDR2 YSYEKL.